This TCR beta chain emerged from a study of T cells after yellow fever vaccination. Whole-study context: Fractions low in cell number were prepared with SMART-Seq v4 Ultra Low Input. Regarding the study as a whole: Any FACS-sorted repertoire could hold abundant clonotypes that contaminate it from the bulk population.

The CDR3 extends over 13 amino acids. Trimming took 7 bases from V and 2 from J, leaving 9 bases between them. Germline V CDR1 and CDR2: SGHRS, YFSETQ. A single record per CDR3 protein comes from TCRdb applying MiXCR to the 5' RACE reads. The sample lists about 320,000 distinct CDR3 sequences, approximately 4% occurring once. To note about this clonotype: Antigen unknown.

The chain employs TRBV5-1 and TRBJ2-2; D gene ambiguous. This clonotype was obtained from a man in his late teens or twenties who received the YFV17D yellow fever vaccine. The sample was PBMCs, taken 15 days after the yellow fever booster vaccination. DNA of the CDR3: TGCGCCAGCGAAAAGGACAACACCGGGGAGCTGTTTTTT. It encodes CASEKDNTGELFF.